Here is one T cell receptor beta chain with its context. In the study's own analysis: Using reference gene primer amplification, nucleated cell counts were estimated. Some clones are missing from TCRdb's copy, which holds only in-frame ones; the method was immunoSEQ multiplex PCR. That table gives V, J and clone size, and the DNA gave D and trimming. The table records 66,000 or so clones, around 77% of them present only once. The data were taken from a study of blood T cell repertoires in COVID-19. Study overall: Sites across the United States, Italy and Spain contributed samples from acute and convalescent COVID-19. Sources were T cells, B-cell-depleted T cells, or PBMCs; the material itself was cDNA or gDNA.

Germline CDR1 MNHEY, CDR2 SMNVEV (reference sequence). V was cut by 2 bases and J by 12 bases, with 20 bases left in between. The CDR3 covers 14 residues. The clonotype was recovered from a human donor in a cohort sampled during active COVID-19. The V gene is TRBV27, the J gene TRBJ2-7; TRBD1 is a possible D gene (6 bases). Material for sequencing was peripheral blood. The CDR3 DNA sequence: TGTGCCAGCAGTTTAACCGGGGACACTTATAGAATGTACTTC. This translates into CASSLTGDTYRMYF.